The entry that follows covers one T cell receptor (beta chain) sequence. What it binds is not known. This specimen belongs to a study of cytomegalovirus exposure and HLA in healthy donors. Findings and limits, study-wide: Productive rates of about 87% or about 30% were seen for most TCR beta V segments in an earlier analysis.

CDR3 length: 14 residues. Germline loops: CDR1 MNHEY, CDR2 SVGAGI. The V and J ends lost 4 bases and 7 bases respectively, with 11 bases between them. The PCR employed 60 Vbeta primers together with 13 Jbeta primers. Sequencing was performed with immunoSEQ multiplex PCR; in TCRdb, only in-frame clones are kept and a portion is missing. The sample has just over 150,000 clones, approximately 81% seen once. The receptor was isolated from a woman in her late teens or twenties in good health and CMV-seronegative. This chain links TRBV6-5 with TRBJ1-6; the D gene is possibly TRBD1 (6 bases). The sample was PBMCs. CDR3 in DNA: TGTGCCAGCAGTTTTGACAGGATCAATTCACCCCTCCACTTT. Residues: CASSFDRINSPLHF.